The text below deals with one T cell receptor (beta chain). The entry originates in a study of control samples from healthy donors and cancer patients. This CDR3 has 17 residues. V lost 5 bases and J 0 bases, leaving 14 bases between the germline ends. Germline CDR1 and CDR2: SGHTA and FQGNSA. Sequencing was performed with immunoSEQ multiplex PCR; in TCRdb, only in-frame clones are kept and a portion is missing. The data contain just under 65,000 clones, 75% to 85% of them seen just once; the ten biggest clones take up 4.5% to 7%. V gene TRBV7-2 combines with J gene TRBJ1-6; possible D gene TRBD1, 6 bases. Sequenced input: blood. This clonotype originated in a man aged 40-49 years in good health. The CDR3 DNA is TGTGCCAGCAGCGTGGGTGGACAGAGCTCCTATAATTCACCCCTCCACTTT. This sequence encodes CASSVGGQSSYNSPLHF.